This T cell receptor beta chain was recovered during a study of spatial heterogeneity in lung cancer. Study background: A T cell module score from matched bulk RNA-seq correlated strongly with TCR transcript counts in tumor regions.

Study results and limitations: Tumors with more nonsynonymous mutations had more expanded intratumoral alpha and beta TCRs.

The CDR3 extends over 13 amino acids. V was pared by 3 bases and J by 2 bases, with 1 base of the junction left unmatched. The germline V gene has CDR1 PRHDT and CDR2 FYEKMQ (reference sequence). Each CDR3 protein gets one entry after TCRdb re-called the 5' RACE reads with MiXCR. The sample carries some 10,000 distinct CDR3 sequences, around 5% recorded once. This clonotype was counted ten times or more. Its target is unknown. The time point is: sample taken at primary tumor resection. Just over 70 TRACERx patients with early, untreated non-small cell lung cancer donated samples. In each case, whole RNA from tumor, nontumor lung or frozen PBMC was sequenced unsorted.

The chain joins TRBV13 to TRBJ2-7; 7 bases are a match to TRBD2. The TCR originated in a male donor with early-stage non-small cell lung cancer. The sequencing here drew on lung tumor tissue, taken at surgery. The CDR3 nucleotides are TGTGCCAGCAGCTTCGGGGGGACCTACGAGCAGTACTTC. Amino acids: CASSFGGTYEQYF.